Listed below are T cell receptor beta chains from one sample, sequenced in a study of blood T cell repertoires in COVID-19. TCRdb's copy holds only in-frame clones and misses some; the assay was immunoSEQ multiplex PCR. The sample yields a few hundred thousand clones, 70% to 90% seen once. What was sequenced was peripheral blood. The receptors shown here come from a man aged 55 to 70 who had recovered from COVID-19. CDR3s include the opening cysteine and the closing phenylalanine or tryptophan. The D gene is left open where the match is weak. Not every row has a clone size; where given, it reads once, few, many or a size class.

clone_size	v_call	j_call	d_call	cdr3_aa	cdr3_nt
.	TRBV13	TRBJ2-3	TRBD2	CASSFRLAGTRDTQYF	TGTGCCAGCAGCTTTCGACTAGCGGGGACGCGGGATACGCAGTATTTT
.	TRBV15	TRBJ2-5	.	CATSREYRNQETQYF	TGTGCCACCAGCAGAGAATATAGAAACCAAGAGACCCAGTACTTC
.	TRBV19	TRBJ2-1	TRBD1	CASSIGRDRYNEQFF	TGTGCCAGTAGTATAGGTAGGGACAGGTACAATGAGCAGTTCTTC
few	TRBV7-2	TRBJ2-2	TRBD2	CASSWDSGRNTGELFF	TGTGCCAGCAGCTGGGATAGCGGGAGGAACACCGGGGAGCTGTTTTTT
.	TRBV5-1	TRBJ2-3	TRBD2	CASSLVAGNADTQYF	TGCGCCAGCAGCTTGGTAGCGGGCAACGCAGATACGCAGTATTTT
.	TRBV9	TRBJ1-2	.	CASSVARGGYTF	TGTGCCAGCAGCGTAGCACGGGGTGGCTACACCTTC
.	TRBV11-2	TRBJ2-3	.	CASSLSLSRGPTDTQYF	TGTGCCAGCAGCTTAAGTCTCTCGCGGGGACCCACAGATACGCAGTATTTT
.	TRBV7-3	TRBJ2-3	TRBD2	CASSQTSGADTQYF	TGTGCCAGCAGCCAAACTAGCGGAGCAGATACGCAGTATTTT
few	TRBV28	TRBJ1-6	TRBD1	CASRSDRNSPLHF	TGTGCCAGCAGATCGGACAGGAATTCACCCCTCCACTTT
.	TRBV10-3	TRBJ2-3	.	CAISRLSDTQYF	TGTGCCATCAGCCGACTCTCAGATACGCAGTATTTT
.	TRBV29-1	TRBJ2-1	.	CSVDTQIGGEQFF	TGCAGCGTTGACACCCAGATAGGCGGTGAGCAGTTCTTC
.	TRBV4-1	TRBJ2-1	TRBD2	CASSQVGSGSGYNEQFF	TGCGCCAGCAGCCAAGTAGGTAGCGGGAGTGGGTACAATGAGCAGTTCTTC
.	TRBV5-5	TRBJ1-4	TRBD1	CASRETGTVATNEKLFF	TGTGCCAGCAGGGAGACAGGGACGGTTGCAACTAATGAAAAACTGTTTTTT
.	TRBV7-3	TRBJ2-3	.	CASSLAAGTSTDTQYF	TGTGCCAGCAGCTTAGCGGCGGGGACCAGCACAGATACGCAGTATTTT
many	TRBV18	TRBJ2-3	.	CASSPPAVWSTDTQYF	TGTGCCAGCTCACCACCGGCCGTCTGGAGCACAGATACGCAGTATTTT
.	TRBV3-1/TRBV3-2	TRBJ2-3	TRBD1	CASSQWRGTGGTDTQYF	TGTGCCAGCAGCCAATGGCGGGGGACAGGGGGCACAGATACGCAGTATTTT
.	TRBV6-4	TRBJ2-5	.	CASSPGAGAETQYF	TGTGCCAGCAGCCCAGGGGCAGGAGCGGAGACCCAGTACTTC
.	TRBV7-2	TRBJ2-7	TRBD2	CASSLRVTSGRNPYEQYF	TGTGCCAGCAGCTTAAGAGTGACTAGCGGGAGGAATCCCTACGAGCAGTACTTC
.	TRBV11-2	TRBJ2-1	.	CASSLAGHLSSYNEQFF	TGTGCCAGCAGCTTAGCGGGACACCTAAGCTCCTACAATGAGCAGTTCTTC
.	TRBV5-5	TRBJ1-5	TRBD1	CASSLDRGLGQPQHF	TGTGCCAGCAGCTTGGACAGGGGGCTCGGTCAGCCCCAGCATTTT
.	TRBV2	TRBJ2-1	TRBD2	CASSEVTSAYNEQFF	TGTGCCAGCAGTGAAGTGACTAGCGCTTACAATGAGCAGTTCTTC
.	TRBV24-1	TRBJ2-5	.	CATGGPLTQYF	TGTGCCACCGGCGGGCCCCTCACCCAGTACTTC
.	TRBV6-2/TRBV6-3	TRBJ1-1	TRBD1	CASSPATGGVNTEAFF	TGTGCCAGCAGCCCCGCTACAGGGGGCGTGAACACTGAAGCTTTCTTT
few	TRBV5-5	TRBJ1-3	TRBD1	CASSLGGTGFGNTIYF	TGTGCCAGCAGCTTGGGAGGGACAGGATTTGGAAACACCATATATTTT
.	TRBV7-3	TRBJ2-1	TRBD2	CASSPRTPGLAGSEQFF	TGTGCCAGCAGCCCCCGAACCCCGGGACTAGCGGGGAGTGAGCAGTTCTTC
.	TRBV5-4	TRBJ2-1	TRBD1	CASSWQGAGNEQFF	TGTGCCAGCAGTTGGCAGGGGGCGGGGAATGAGCAGTTCTTC
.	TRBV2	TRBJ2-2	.	CASSGTPYGTNTGELFF	TGTGCCAGCAGTGGGACACCGTATGGGACTAACACCGGGGAGCTGTTTTTT
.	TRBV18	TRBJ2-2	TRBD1	CASSPQGAKLAGELFF	TGTGCCAGCTCACCACAGGGGGCGAAGTTGGCCGGGGAGCTGTTTTTT
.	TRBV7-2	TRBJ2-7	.	CASSLAKTYEQYF	TGTGCCAGCAGCTTAGCGAAGACTTACGAGCAGTACTTC
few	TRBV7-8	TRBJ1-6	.	CASSPDSSSYNSPLHF	TGTGCCAGCAGCCCGGACTCGAGCTCCTATAATTCACCCCTCCACTTT
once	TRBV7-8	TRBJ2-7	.	CASSFTAGAGEQYF	TGTGCCAGCAGCTTTACCGCGGGGGCGGGGGAGCAGTACTTC
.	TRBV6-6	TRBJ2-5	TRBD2	CASRLAGEIETQYF	TGTGCCAGCAGATTAGCGGGAGAGATAGAGACCCAGTACTTC
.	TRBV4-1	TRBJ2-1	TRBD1	CASSQDRVPHNEQFF	TGCGCCAGCAGCCAGGACAGGGTCCCCCACAATGAGCAGTTCTTC
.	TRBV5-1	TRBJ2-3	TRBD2	CASSLRGTRADTQYF	TGCGCCAGCAGCTTGCGGGGGACTAGGGCAGATACGCAGTATTTT
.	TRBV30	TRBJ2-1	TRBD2	CACVGLAVNEQFF	TGTGCCTGCGTGGGACTAGCGGTCAATGAGCAGTTCTTC
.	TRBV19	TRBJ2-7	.	CASSSGAGGSYEQYF	.
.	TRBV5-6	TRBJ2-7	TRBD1	CASSLAGTGGYEQYF	TGTGCCAGCAGCTTGGCTGGGACAGGGGGGTACGAGCAGTACTTC
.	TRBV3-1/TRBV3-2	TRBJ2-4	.	CASSQRRQAVAKNIQYF	TGTGCCAGCAGCCAACGTCGACAGGCCGTAGCCAAAAACATTCAGTACTTC
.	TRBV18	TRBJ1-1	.	CASSPFQGSFRNTEAFF	TGTGCCAGCTCCCCTTTCCAGGGTAGCTTCAGAAACACTGAAGCTTTCTTT
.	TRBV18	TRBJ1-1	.	CASSPRQGEAFF	TGTGCCAGCTCACCTCGTCAGGGAGAAGCTTTCTTT
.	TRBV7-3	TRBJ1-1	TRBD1	CASSLTQGVTEAFF	TGTGCCAGCAGCTTAACACAGGGGGTCACTGAAGCTTTCTTT
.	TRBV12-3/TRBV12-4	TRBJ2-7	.	CASSSRGYEQYF	TGTGCCAGCAGTTCAAGGGGATACGAGCAGTACTTC
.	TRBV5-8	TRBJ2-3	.	CASSLGLQSTDTQYF	TGTGCCAGCAGCTTGGGTCTCCAGAGCACAGATACGCAGTATTTT